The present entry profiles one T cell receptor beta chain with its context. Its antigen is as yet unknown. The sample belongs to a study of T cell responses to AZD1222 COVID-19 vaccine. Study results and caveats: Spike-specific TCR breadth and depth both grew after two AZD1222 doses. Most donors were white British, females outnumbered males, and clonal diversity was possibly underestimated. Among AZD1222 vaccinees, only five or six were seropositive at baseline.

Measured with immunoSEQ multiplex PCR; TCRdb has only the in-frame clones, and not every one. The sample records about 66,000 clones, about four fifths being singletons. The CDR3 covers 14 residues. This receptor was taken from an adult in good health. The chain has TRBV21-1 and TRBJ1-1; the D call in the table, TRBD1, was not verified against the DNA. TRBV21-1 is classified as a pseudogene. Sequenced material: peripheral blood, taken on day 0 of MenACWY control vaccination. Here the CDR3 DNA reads TGTGCCAGCAGCCTTCGGACAGGGGTTACTGAAGCTTTCTTT. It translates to CASSLRTGVTEAFF.